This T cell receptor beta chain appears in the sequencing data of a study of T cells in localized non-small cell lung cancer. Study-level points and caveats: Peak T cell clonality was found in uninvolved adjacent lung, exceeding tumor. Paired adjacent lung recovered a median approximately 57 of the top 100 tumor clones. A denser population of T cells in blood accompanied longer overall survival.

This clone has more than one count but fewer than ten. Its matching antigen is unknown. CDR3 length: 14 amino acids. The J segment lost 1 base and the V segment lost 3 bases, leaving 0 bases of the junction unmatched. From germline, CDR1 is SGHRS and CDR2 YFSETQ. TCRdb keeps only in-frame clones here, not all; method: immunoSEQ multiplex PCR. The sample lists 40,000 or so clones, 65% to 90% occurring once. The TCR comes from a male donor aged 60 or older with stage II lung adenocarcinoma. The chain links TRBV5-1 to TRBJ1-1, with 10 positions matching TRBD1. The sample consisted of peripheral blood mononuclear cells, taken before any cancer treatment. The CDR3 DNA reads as TGCGCCAGCAGCTGGACAGGGGGGAACACTGAAGCTTTCTTT. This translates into CASSWTGGNTEAFF. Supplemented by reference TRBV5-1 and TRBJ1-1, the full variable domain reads KAGVTQTPRYLIKTRGQQVTLSCSPISGHRSVSWYQQTPGQGLQFLFEYFSETQRNKGNFPGRFSGRQFSNSRSEMNVSTLELGDSALYLCASSWTGGNTEAFFGQGTRLTVV.